This T cell receptor beta chain was recovered during a study of cytomegalovirus exposure and HLA in healthy donors. Regarding the study as a whole: It is likely that the observed cluster of highly shared sequence variants was a sequencing artifact.

CDR3 length: 18 amino acids. V lost 3 bases and J lost 4, with 22 bases in between. PCR used 60 Vbeta primers and 13 Jbeta primers. Profiling relied on immunoSEQ multiplex PCR, and the TCRdb table lists in-frame clones only, not all of them. The sample holds roughly 100,000 clones; 65% are singletons and the top ten take approximately 21%. All donors participated as healthy donors of bone marrow. This clone has more than one count but fewer than ten. The antigen is not known. The chain joins TRBV23-1 to TRBJ2-1; a possible D gene is TRBD2 (6 bases). TRBV23-1 is sorted into the ORF group, with uncertain function. The sequence came from a woman aged 45 to 65 in good health and CMV-seropositive. Material: PBMCs. CDR3 nucleotide sequence: TGCGCCAGCAGTCAGAACCCGTTACTTGGAGGGGAATACAATGAGCAGTTCTTC. Translated, it gives CASSQNPLLGGEYNEQFF.